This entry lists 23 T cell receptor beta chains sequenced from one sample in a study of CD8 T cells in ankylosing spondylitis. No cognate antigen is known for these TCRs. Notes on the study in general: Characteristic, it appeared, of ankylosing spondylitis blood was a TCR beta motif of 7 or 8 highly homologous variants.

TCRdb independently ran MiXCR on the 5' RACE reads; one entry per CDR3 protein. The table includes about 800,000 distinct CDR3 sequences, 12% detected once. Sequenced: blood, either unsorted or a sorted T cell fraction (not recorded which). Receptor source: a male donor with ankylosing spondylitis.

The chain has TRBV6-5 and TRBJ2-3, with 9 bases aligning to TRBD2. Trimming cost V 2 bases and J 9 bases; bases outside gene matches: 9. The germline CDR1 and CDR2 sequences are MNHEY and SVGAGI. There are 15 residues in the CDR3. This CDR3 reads CASSYVMRGGSTQYF. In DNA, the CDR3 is TGTGCCAGCAGTTACGTAATGCGGGGGGGCAGCACGCAGTATTTT.

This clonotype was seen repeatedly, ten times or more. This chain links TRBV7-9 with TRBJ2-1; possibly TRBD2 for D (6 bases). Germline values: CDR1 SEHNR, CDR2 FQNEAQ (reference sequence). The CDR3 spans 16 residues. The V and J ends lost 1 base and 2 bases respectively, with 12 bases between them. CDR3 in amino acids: CASSLGVAETYNEQFF. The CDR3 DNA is TGTGCCAGCAGCTTAGGGGTAGCGGAGACCTACAATGAGCAGTTCTTC.

The CDR3 sequence: CASFSAGGIRETQYF. As DNA, the CDR3 is TGTGCCAGCTTTTCAGCGGGAGGGATTCGAGAGACCCAGTACTTC. The rearrangement links TRBV28 to TRBJ2-5; 10 bases agree with TRBD2. Germline V CDR1 and CDR2: MDHEN, SYDVKM. Trimming at V came to 8 bases and at J to 4 bases, leaving 10 bases not matched to a gene. CDR3 length equals 15 residues.

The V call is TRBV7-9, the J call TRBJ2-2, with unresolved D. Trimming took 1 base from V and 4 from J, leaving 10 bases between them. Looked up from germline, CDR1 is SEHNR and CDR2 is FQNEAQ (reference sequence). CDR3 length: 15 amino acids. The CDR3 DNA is TGTGCCAGCAGCTTAGATTCACCATTCACCGGGGAGCTGTTTTTT. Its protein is CASSLDSPFTGELFF. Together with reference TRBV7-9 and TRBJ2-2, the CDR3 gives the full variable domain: DTGVSQNPRHKITKRGQNVTFRCDPISEHNRLYWYRQTLGQGPEFLTYFQNEAQLEKSRLLSDRFSAERPKGSFSTLEIQRTEQGDSAMYLCASSLDSPFTGELFFGEGSRLTVL.

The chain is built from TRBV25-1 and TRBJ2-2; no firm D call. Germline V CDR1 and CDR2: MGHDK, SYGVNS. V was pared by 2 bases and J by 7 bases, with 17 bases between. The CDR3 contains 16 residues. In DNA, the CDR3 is TGTGCCAGCAGTGAAGTTGGGAATAGGGAACACGGGGAGCTGTTTTTT. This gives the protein CASSEVGNREHGELFF.

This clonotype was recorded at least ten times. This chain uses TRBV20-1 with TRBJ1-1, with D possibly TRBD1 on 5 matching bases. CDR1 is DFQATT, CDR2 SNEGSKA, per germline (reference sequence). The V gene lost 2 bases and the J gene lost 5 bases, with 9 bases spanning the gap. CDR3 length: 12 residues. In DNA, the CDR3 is TGCAGTGCTAGAAATTGGGGGACTGAAGCTTTCTTT. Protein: CSARNWGTEAFF.

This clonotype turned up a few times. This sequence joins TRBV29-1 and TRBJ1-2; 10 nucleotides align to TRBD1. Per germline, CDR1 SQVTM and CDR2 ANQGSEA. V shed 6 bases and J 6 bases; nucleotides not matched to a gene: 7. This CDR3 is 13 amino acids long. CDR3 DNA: TGCAGCGTGACTCCGACAGGGGGCAATGGCTACACCTTC. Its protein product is CSVTPTGGNGYTF.

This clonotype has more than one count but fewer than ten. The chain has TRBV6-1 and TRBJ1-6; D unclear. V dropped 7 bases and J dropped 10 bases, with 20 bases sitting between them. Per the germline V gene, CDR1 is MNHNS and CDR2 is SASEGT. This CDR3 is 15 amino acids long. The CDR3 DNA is TGTGCCAGCACCCTAGGGCCCGGAATCGGATCACCCCTCCACTTT. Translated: CASTLGPGIGSPLHF.

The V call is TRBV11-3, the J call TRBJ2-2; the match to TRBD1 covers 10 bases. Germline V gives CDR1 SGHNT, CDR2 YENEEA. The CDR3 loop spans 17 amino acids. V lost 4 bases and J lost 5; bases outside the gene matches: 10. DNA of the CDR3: TGTGCCAGCAGCTCCACCCGGGACAGGGGAGCGACCGGGGAGCTGTTTTTT. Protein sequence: CASSSTRDRGATGELFF.

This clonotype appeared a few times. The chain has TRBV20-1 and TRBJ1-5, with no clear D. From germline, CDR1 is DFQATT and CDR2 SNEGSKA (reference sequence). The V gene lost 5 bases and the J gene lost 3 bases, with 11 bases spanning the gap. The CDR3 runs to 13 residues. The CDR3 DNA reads TGCAGTGCTTCAACAGTTATCAATCAGCCCCAGCATTTT. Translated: CSASTVINQPQHF.

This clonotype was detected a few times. In DNA form, the CDR3 reads TGTGCCAGCAGCCCCCTAAGGCGGAGGGGGGCCGGGGAGCTGTTTTTT. This sequence encodes CASSPLRRRGAGELFF. The rearrangement joins TRBV7-2 to TRBJ2-2, with D perhaps TRBD1 or TRBD2 (6 bases each). The CDR3 sequence is 16 residues long. Trimming removed 5 bases from V and 6 bases from J, with 19 bases in between. CDR1 is SGHTA, CDR2 FQGNSA, per germline.

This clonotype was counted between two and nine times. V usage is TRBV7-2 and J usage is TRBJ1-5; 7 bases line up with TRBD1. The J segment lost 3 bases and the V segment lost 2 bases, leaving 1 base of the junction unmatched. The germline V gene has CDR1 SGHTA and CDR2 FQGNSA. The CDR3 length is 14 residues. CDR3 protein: CASSLRGLNQPQHF. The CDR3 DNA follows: TGTGCCAGCAGCTTAAGGGGGCTCAATCAGCCCCAGCATTTT.

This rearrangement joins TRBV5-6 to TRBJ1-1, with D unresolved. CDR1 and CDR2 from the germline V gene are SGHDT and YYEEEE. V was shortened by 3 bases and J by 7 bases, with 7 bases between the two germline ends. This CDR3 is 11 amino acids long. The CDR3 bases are TGTGCCAGCAGCTCCCGATTTGAAGCTTTCTTT. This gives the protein CASSSRFEAFF.

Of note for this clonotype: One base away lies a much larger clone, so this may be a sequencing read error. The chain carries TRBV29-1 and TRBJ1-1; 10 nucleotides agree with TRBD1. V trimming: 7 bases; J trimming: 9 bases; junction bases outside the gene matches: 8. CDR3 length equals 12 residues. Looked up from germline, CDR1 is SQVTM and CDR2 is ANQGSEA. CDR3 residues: CSGGQGSGQAFF. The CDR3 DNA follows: TGCAGCGGGGGACAGGGGTCCGGCCAAGCTTTCTTT.

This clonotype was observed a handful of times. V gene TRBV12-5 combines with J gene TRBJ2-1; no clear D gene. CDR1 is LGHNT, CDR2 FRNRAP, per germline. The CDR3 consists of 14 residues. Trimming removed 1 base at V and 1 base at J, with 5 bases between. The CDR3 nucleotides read TGTGCTAGTGGTTTGGGACAATCCTACAATGAGCAGTTCTTC. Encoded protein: CASGLGQSYNEQFF. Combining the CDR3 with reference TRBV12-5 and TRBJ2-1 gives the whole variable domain DARVTQTPRHKVTEMGQEVTMRCQPILGHNTVFWYRQTMMQGLELLAYFRNRAPLDDSGMPKDRFSAEMPDATLATLKIQPSEPRDSAVYFCASGLGQSYNEQFFGPGTRLTVL.

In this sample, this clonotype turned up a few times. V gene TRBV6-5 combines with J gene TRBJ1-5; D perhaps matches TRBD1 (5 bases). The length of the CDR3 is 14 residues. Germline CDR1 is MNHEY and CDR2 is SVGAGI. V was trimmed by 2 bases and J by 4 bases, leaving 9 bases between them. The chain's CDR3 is CASSYPDTNQPQHF. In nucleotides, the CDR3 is TGTGCCAGCAGTTACCCGGACACTAATCAGCCCCAGCATTTT.

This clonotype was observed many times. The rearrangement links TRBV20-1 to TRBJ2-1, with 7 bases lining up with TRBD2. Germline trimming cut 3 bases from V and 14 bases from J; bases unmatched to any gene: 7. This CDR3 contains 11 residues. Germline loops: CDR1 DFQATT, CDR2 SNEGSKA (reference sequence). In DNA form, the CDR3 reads TGCAGTGCTAGTGGCGGGAGTAGGAAGTTCTTC. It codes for CSASGGSRKFF.

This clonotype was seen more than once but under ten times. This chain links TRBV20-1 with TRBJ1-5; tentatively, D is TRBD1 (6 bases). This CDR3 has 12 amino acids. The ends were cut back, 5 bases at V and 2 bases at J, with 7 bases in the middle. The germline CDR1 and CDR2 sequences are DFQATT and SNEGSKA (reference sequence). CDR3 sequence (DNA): TGCAGTGCTGAGGGGGGCAATCAGCCCCAGCATTTT. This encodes CSAEGGNQPQHF.

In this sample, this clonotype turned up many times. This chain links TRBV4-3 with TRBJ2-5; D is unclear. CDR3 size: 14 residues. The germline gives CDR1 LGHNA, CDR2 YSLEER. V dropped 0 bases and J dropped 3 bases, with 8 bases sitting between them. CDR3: CASSQEPAEETQYF. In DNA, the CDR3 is TGCGCCAGCAGCCAAGAACCAGCCGAAGAGACCCAGTACTTC.

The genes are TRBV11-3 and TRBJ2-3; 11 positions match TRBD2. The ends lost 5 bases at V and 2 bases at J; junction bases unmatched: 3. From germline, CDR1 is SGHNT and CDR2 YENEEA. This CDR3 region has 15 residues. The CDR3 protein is CASSSSGRATDTQYF. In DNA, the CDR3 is TGTGCCAGCAGCAGTAGCGGGAGGGCCACAGATACGCAGTATTTT.

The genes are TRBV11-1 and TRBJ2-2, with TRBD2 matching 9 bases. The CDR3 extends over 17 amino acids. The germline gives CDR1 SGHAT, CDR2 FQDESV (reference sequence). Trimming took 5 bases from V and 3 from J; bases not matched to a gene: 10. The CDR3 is CASSPGGQREDTGELFF. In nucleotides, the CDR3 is TGTGCCAGCAGCCCAGGCGGTCAGCGGGAGGACACCGGGGAGCTGTTTTTT.

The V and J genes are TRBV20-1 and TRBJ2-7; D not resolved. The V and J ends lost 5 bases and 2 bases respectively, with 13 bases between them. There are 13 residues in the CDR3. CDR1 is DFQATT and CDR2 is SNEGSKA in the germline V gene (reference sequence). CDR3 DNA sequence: TGCAGTGCTGAGCGAGTTATACCCTACGAGCAGTACTTC. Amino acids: CSAERVIPYEQYF.

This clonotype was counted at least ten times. CDR3 loop: CASSLAGDLYEQYF. In DNA form, the CDR3 reads TGTGCCAGCAGCTTAGCCGGGGACCTCTACGAGCAGTACTTC. The rearrangement uses TRBV7-2 and TRBJ2-7; D is possibly TRBD1 or TRBD2 (5 bases each). Germline lookup yields CDR1 SGHTA and CDR2 FQGNSA. The CDR3 has 14 amino acids. V lost 0 bases to trimming and J lost 3 bases, with 9 bases between them.